The entry below gives a single TCR beta chain sequence along with its context. The antigen is not known. V gave up 5 bases and J gave up 2 bases; unmatched junction bases: 6. The CDR3 has 16 amino acids. Germline V gene lookup returns CDR1 SGHRS and CDR2 YFSETQ. Those who donated, Caucasian adults without exception, all lived in Nashville, Tennessee. Naive CD4+ cells were CD45RA-selected; the remaining cells were memory. This sample is drawn from a study of shared clonotypes between healthy human individuals. The wider study: CD4 naive and CD4 memory each took three plates per donor, while CD8 naive took two and CD8 memory one.

Whole-study findings and limits: Rarefaction exposed incomplete sorted-subset sequencing despite large depth.

Only in-frame clones appear in the TCRdb table, and some are missing; sequencing was by immunoSEQ multiplex PCR. This table has about 1 million clones, about 80% appearing once. The chain carries TRBV5-1 and TRBJ2-6, with 8 bases lining up with TRBD1. The sample was memory CD4+ T cells from PBMCs. Subset: CD45RA-negative fraction. The receptor was isolated from a man between 18 and 29 years old in good health. Some clones in this sample may be carry-over from other donors' samples. CDR3 residues: CASRGAGGAGANVLTF. Written as DNA, the CDR3 is TGCGCCAGCAGGGGGGCAGGGGGCGCTGGGGCCAACGTCCTGACTTTC.